The T cell receptor (beta chain) under discussion was sequenced for a study of cytotoxic CD8 clonotypes in ibrutinib-treated CLL. The repertoire was sequenced with immunoSEQ multiplex PCR; TCRdb's copy has only in-frame clones and lacks some. This sample yields approximately 190,000 clones, of which more than 75% are seen a single time; roughly an eighth belongs to the top ten. Whole-study results and caveats: Baseline clonality, above age-matched healthy donor levels, tracked circulating CD8+ T-cell counts. Public clonotypes were uncommon and contracted or stayed stable on treatment.

Trimming cost V 8 bases and J 4 bases, with 17 bases left between them. Looked up from germline, CDR1 is MNHEY and CDR2 is SVGAGI. The CDR3 totals 14 residues. A note on this clone: Its antigen is undetermined.

V usage is TRBV6-5 and J usage is TRBJ1-2, with D perhaps matching TRBD1 (5 bases). This sequence originates from a human donor with chronic lymphocytic leukemia. The sequencing used PBMCs, collected after 12 months of ibrutinib treatment. CDR3 coding DNA: TGTGCCAGCTCTCGCGCGGGGACTTCCTATGGCTACACCTTC. Encoded protein: CASSRAGTSYGYTF.